This entry is about one TCR beta chain. Its target is unknown. The record originates from a study of T cells in Graves' hyperthyroidism and ophthalmopathy. Notes on the study in general: Most thyroid-expanded clonotypes above 0.001 were also found in blood. Model-based prediction identified ophthalmopathy a median about 6.8 months prior to its onset.

Diagnoses were established using clinical symptoms, serum thyroxine and TRAb, thyroid ultrasound and orbital computed tomography. The authors obtained PBMCs from more than 8 ml of fresh peripheral blood. TCR beta CDR3 regions were amplified from RNA transcripts. HTBI primers drove first-round RT-PCR of the TCR CDR3. One entry per CDR3 protein, called by TCRdb with MiXCR from the multiplex PCR reads. The sample yields hundreds of thousands of distinct CDR3 sequences, 18% seen once. The V gene's germline CDR1 is ENHRY and CDR2 SYGVKD. The CDR3 sequence is 16 residues long. V gave up 0 bases and J gave up 0 bases, with 11 bases separating them.

This rearrangement joins TRBV10-3 to TRBJ1-2; D perhaps matches TRBD1 (5 bases). The receptor was derived from a woman aged 50 to 60 with Graves' hyperthyroidism that later progressed to Graves' ophthalmopathy. The material sequenced was blood. The CDR3: CAISESDSPSNYGYTF. Written as DNA, the CDR3 is TGTGCCATCAGTGAGTCCGACAGCCCTTCTAACTATGGCTACACCTTC.